The sample holds many counts of the clone carrying this TCR beta chain. The target antigen is unknown. One entry per CDR3 protein results from TCRdb running MiXCR on the reads. The sample shows around 230,000 distinct CDR3 sequences, around two fifths of them seen only once. The source of the sample is a study of T cell repertoires in cytomegalovirus infection. Trimming stripped 0 bases from V and 2 bases from J, with 5 bases between. The CDR3 length is 14 residues. The germline CDR1 and CDR2 sequences are MNHEY and SVGEGT. The J gene is TRBJ1-5, the V gene TRBV6-2 or TRBV6-3; no clear D gene. The material was CD8+ T cells from cultured PBMCs, obtained from culture after CMV antigen stimulation. The sequence was collected from a human donor in good health (CMV status not recorded). Some clones in this sample may be carry-over from other donors' samples. As DNA, the CDR3 is TGTGCCAGCAGTTACTCAGCCCGCAATCAGCCCCAGCATTTT. Translating gives CASSYSARNQPQHF.